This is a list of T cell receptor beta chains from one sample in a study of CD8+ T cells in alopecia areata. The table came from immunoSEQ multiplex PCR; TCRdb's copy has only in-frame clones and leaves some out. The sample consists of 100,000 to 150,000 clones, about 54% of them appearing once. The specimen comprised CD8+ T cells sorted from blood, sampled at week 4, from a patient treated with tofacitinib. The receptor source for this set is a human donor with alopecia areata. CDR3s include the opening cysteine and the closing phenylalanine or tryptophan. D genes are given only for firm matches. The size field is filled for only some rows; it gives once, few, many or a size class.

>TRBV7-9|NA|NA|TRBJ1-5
CASSRSNQPQHF
TGTGCCAGCAGTCGTAGCAATCAGCCCCAGCATTTT
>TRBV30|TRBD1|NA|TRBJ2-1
CAWGTGGNEQFF
TGTGCCTGGGGGACAGGGGGCAATGAGCAGTTCTTC
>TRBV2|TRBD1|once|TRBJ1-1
CASKGTGLTEAFF
TGTGCCAGCAAGGGGACAGGGTTAACTGAAGCTTTCTTT
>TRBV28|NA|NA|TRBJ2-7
CASRDSYEQYF
TGTGCCAGCAGGGACTCCTACGAGCAGTACTTC
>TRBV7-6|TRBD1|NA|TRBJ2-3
CASRPPGGDTQYF
TGTGCCAGCAGGCCTCCAGGGGGAGATACGCAGTATTTT
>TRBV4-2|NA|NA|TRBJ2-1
CASSQEADGPGEQFF
TGTGCCAGCAGCCAAGAAGCGGACGGGCCTGGGGAGCAGTTCTTC
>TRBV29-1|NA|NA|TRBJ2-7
CSVEVRYEQYF
TGCAGCGTTGAAGTACGCTACGAGCAGTACTTC
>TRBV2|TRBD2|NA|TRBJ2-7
CAARGHPERGTGEQYF
TGTGCCGCAAGGGGCCACCCGGAGCGGGGGACGGGAGAGCAGTACTTC
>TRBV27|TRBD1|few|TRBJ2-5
CATWGQTQETQYF
TGTGCCACCTGGGGACAGACCCAAGAGACCCAGTACTTC
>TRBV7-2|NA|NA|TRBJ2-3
CASSVDSSDTQYF
TGTGCCAGCAGCGTAGACAGTTCAGATACGCAGTATTTT
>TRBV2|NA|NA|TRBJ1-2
CASCVGGRDYGYTF
TGTGCCAGCTGTGTGGGGGGGAGGGACTATGGCTACACCTTC
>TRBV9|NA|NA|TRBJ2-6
CASSVLRDSGANVLTF
TGTGCCAGCAGCGTCCTCAGGGACTCTGGGGCCAACGTCCTGACTTTC
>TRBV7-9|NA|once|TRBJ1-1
CASSLNPEMNTEAFF
TGTGCCAGCAGCTTAAATCCAGAAATGAACACTGAAGCTTTCTTT
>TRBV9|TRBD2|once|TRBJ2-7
CASSPSGGSYEQYF
TGTGCCAGCAGCCCTAGCGGGGGGTCTTACGAGCAGTACTTC
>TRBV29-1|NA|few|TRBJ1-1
CSVRGTGTNEAFF
TGCAGCGTGAGGGGGACGGGAACAAATGAAGCTTTCTTT
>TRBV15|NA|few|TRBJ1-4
CATSMENEKLFF
TGTGCCACCAGCATGGAGAATGAAAAACTGTTTTTT
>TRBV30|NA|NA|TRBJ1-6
CAWSPAVGSPLHF
TGTGCCTGGAGTCCAGCCGTCGGTTCACCCCTCCACTTT
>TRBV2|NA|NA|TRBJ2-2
CASSSGTAGGELFF
TGTGCCAGCAGTTCCGGGACGGCGGGCGGGGAGCTGTTTTTT
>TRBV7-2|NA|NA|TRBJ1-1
CASSLVSGAIRSEAFF
TGTGCCAGCAGCTTAGTCTCAGGGGCGATTCGCAGTGAAGCTTTCTTT
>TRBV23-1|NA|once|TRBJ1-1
CASEKRAEAFF
TGCGCCTCCGAAAAGAGGGCTGAAGCTTTCTTT
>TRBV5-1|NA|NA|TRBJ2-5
CASSFSGPKDPYF
TGCGCCAGCAGCTTCTCCGGGCCGAAAGATCCGTACTTC
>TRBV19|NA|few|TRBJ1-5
CASSTEGGSNQPQHF
TGTGCCAGTAGTACGGAAGGGGGTAGCAATCAGCCCCAGCATTTT
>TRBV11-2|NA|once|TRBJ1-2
CASSLGEGYTF
TGTGCCAGCAGCTTAGGGGAAGGCTACACCTTC